Listed here are 26 T cell receptor beta chains from one sample, sequenced in a study of CD8 T cells in ankylosing spondylitis. TCRdb re-derived calls from the 5' RACE reads in MiXCR, one entry per CDR3 protein. The sample lists nearly 250,000 distinct CDR3 sequences; under 35% were seen once. The sample taken for sequencing was blood, either unsorted or a sorted T cell fraction (not recorded which). These receptors were taken from a male donor with ankylosing spondylitis or in good health (not recorded which).

This clonotype was seen a handful of times. This chain connects TRBV5-6 to TRBJ1-4; D not certain. Germline V gene sequence: CDR1 SGHDT, CDR2 YYEEEE. V gave up 4 bases and J gave up 7 bases, with 20 bases separating them. The CDR3 totals 16 residues. CDR3 bases: TGTGCCAGCAGCCTGCGTTCCCCAATGAGAGGTGAAAAACTGTTTTTT. Its protein product is CASSLRSPMRGEKLFF.

The V and J genes are TRBV20-1 and TRBJ1-2, with D unclear. Per the germline V gene, CDR1 is DFQATT and CDR2 is SNEGSKA (reference sequence). Between the trimmed V and J ends, which lost 0 bases and 8 bases, there was a span of 16 bases. This CDR3 has 14 residues. The CDR3 region has the DNA TGCAGTGCTAGAGATGATTGGGAAACCGGAGGCTACACCTTC. Its protein product is CSARDDWETGGYTF.

This chain links TRBV28 with TRBJ2-7; D possibly uses TRBD1 or TRBD2 (5 bases each). V gave up 7 bases and J gave up 2 bases, with 21 bases separating them. The CDR3 sequence is 16 residues long. Germline CDR1 is MDHEN and CDR2 is SYDVKM. CDR3 coding DNA: TGTGCCAGCACTAGGAGGTCCTTCTCGGGGCCCTACGAGCAGTACTTC. It encodes CASTRRSFSGPYEQYF. The full variable domain, rest sourced from reference TRBV28 and TRBJ2-7, is DVKVTQSSRYLVKRTGEKVFLECVQDMDHENMFWYRQDPGLGLRLIYFSYDVKMKEKGDIPEGYSVSREKKERFSLILESASTNQTSMYLCASTRRSFSGPYEQYFGPGTRLTVT.

In DNA form, the CDR3 reads TGCAGTCCTGGTAGGGGACTAGGGGAAAATGAGCAGTTCTTC. Its protein is CSPGRGLGENEQFF. The chain carries TRBV20-1 and TRBJ2-1; 8 bases are a match to TRBD2. Per germline, CDR1 DFQATT and CDR2 SNEGSKA (reference sequence). J was trimmed by 7 bases and V by 8 bases; bases with no gene match: 13. There are 14 residues in the CDR3.

Only a few counts were recorded for this clonotype. This chain uses TRBV6-1 with TRBJ2-1; TRBD2 aligns across 8 bases. V lost 7 bases to trimming and J lost 9 bases; unmatched junction nucleotides: 8. The germline gives CDR1 MNHNS, CDR2 SASEGT. This CDR3 has 13 amino acids. CDR3 in amino acids: CASTGGAYGEQFF. CDR3 nucleotide sequence: TGTGCCAGCACCGGGGGGGCCTATGGTGAGCAGTTCTTC.

The chain's CDR3 is CSVEYGGYEQYF. As DNA, the CDR3 is TGCAGCGTTGAGTACGGGGGCTACGAGCAGTACTTC. The chain joins TRBV29-1 to TRBJ2-7; possibly TRBD2 for D (6 bases). The CDR3 is 12 residues long. Germline lookup yields CDR1 SQVTM and CDR2 ANQGSEA. Trimming removed 3 bases from V and 3 bases from J, with 9 bases in between.

J is TRBJ1-4 and V is TRBV20-1; no reliable D call. The CDR3 is 13 amino acids. The V gene lost 3 bases and the J gene lost 2 bases, with 7 bases spanning the gap. In germline, CDR1 is DFQATT, CDR2 SNEGSKA (reference sequence). The CDR3, as DNA: TGCAGTGCTAGGGAGGGCACTAATGAAAAACTGTTTTTT. This codes for CSAREGTNEKLFF.

The rearrangement joins TRBV4-2 to TRBJ2-3, with TRBD2 matching 12 bases. The germline gives CDR1 LGHNA, CDR2 YNFKEQ. Trimming removed 2 bases from V and 3 bases from J; junction bases left unmatched: 9. The CDR3 covers 18 residues. CDR3 sequence (DNA): TGTGCCAGCAGCCAATATGCGCGGCTAGCGGGGGGGACAGATACGCAGTATTTT. Protein: CASSQYARLAGGTDTQYF.

V is TRBV20-1 and J is TRBJ1-4, with D perhaps matching TRBD1 (6 bases). The germline CDR1 and CDR2 sequences are DFQATT and SNEGSKA (reference sequence). V was clipped by 3 bases and J by 2 bases, with 13 bases between them. This CDR3 comprises 15 residues. CDR3 DNA sequence: TGCAGTGCTAGTGGGGGCCAGATTACTAATGAAAAACTGTTTTTT. This translates into CSASGGQITNEKLFF.

This clonotype appeared a single time. V gene TRBV20-1 combines with J gene TRBJ2-7; 10 positions match TRBD1. Germline assignment: CDR1 DFQATT and CDR2 SNEGSKA (reference sequence). The CDR3 has 14 residues. J was trimmed by 6 bases and V by 6 bases; bases with no gene match: 11. The CDR3 DNA is TGCAGTGCCCTTAGAAGGGACAGGGGAAGCGAGCAGTACTTC. As protein: CSALRRDRGSEQYF.

This clonotype was observed many times. The J gene is TRBJ1-5, the V gene TRBV6-5, with 10 bases lining up with TRBD1. Germline values: CDR1 MNHEY, CDR2 SVGAGI. V was pared by 2 bases and J by 10 bases, with 2 bases of the junction left unmatched. The CDR3 totals 13 residues. CDR3 protein: CASSYGTGDPQHF. CDR3 nucleotides: TGTGCCAGCAGTTACGGGACAGGGGACCCCCAGCATTTT.

V is TRBV4-1 and J is TRBJ2-7; D is possibly TRBD1 (6 bases). Germline values: CDR1 MGHRA, CDR2 YSYEKL. V was shortened by 10 bases and J by 6 bases, with 16 bases between the two germline ends. The CDR3 runs 12 residues. The CDR3 loop reads CATSDRSLEQYF. The CDR3 DNA reads TGCGCCACCTCCGACAGGAGCCTCGAGCAGTACTTC.

V and J are TRBV6-2 or TRBV6-3 and TRBJ2-1; no reliable D call. There are 12 residues in the CDR3. The V gene lost 7 bases and the J gene lost 8 bases, with 12 bases spanning the gap. Looked up from germline, CDR1 is MNHEY and CDR2 is SVGEGT. Here the CDR3 reads CASTSLSDEQFF. The CDR3 DNA sequence: TGTGCCAGCACTTCCCTTTCGGATGAGCAGTTCTTC.

The DNA of the CDR3 is TGTGCCATGAGCCCCGGGCAGGTCTACGAGCAGTACTTC. Translation gives CAMSPGQVYEQYF. The chain couples TRBV5-6 to TRBJ2-7; D call uncertain. The germline V and J ends were trimmed by 9 bases and 3 bases, with 16 bases remaining between them. The CDR3 sequence is 13 residues long. CDR1 SGHDT and CDR2 YYEEEE come from the germline V gene.

In this sample, this clonotype turned up a few times. The chain couples TRBV27 to TRBJ2-7; D perhaps matches TRBD1 (6 bases). Germline V gives CDR1 MNHEY, CDR2 SMNVEV (reference sequence). This CDR3 spans 14 amino acids. Between the trimmed V and J ends, which lost 0 bases and 5 bases, there was a span of 11 bases. The CDR3 is CASSLSDSWHEQYF. CDR3 nucleotide sequence: TGTGCCAGCAGTTTATCGGACAGCTGGCACGAGCAGTACTTC.

This clonotype was recorded a few times. This sequence joins TRBV7-8 and TRBJ2-1; TRBD1 matches at 7 bases. After removal of 8 bases from V and 7 bases from J, the junction contained 11 bases not matched to a gene. Per the germline V gene, CDR1 is SGHVS and CDR2 is FQNEAQ. The CDR3 spans 14 residues. This CDR3 is CASRLTGPGNEQFF. The CDR3 coding sequence is TGTGCCAGCCGACTGACAGGGCCGGGGAATGAGCAGTTCTTC.

This clonotype was recorded once. A junction end diverges from the germline sequence, so it may reflect a read error. The V call is TRBV20-1, the J call TRBJ2-7, with D unresolved. Per germline, CDR1 DFQATT and CDR2 SNEGSKA (reference sequence). There are 19 residues in the CDR3. CDR3 nucleotides: TGCAGTGCTAGAGATCTTCGTGCCTCACGCCCGAATCTCTCCTACAAGCAGTACTTC. Translated, it gives CSARDLRASRPNLSYKQYF.

The chain couples TRBV20-1 to TRBJ1-5, with TRBD1 identical over 9 bases. This CDR3 comprises 14 residues. Germline lookup yields CDR1 DFQATT and CDR2 SNEGSKA (reference sequence). Unmatched junction bases numbered 9, after V lost 6 bases and J lost 6 bases. The CDR3 coding sequence is TGCAGTGCCCGGGACAGGGTCGGAAGTCAGCCCCAGCATTTT. As protein: CSARDRVGSQPQHF.

The rearrangement joins TRBV20-1 to TRBJ2-3; D not resolved. The CDR3 runs 16 residues. Trimming pared 0 bases from V and 0 bases from J, leaving 13 bases between. The germline gives CDR1 DFQATT, CDR2 SNEGSKA (reference sequence). CDR3 residues: CSARDRAESSTDTQYF. CDR3 nucleotides: TGCAGTGCTAGAGATAGGGCAGAATCTAGCACAGATACGCAGTATTTT.

This chain links TRBV5-5 with TRBJ2-7, with D perhaps TRBD2 (5 bases). This CDR3 comprises 14 residues. Trimming removed 4 bases from V and 5 bases from J, with 16 bases in between. Looked up from germline, CDR1 is SGHKS and CDR2 is YYEKEE (reference sequence). DNA of the CDR3: TGTGCCAGCAGCCCGGGGATCCTCTGGGACGAGCAGTACTTC. Translation: CASSPGILWDEQYF.

V usage is TRBV30 and J usage is TRBJ1-3; tentative D call: TRBD1 (6 bases). V lost 5 bases, J lost 2 bases, and 13 bases lay in between. CDR1 is GTSNPN and CDR2 is SVGIG in the germline V gene (reference sequence). The CDR3 runs to 14 residues. CDR3 sequence reads: CAWGAGATGNTIYF. The CDR3 nucleotides are TGTGCCTGGGGGGCAGGGGCGACTGGAAACACCATATATTTT.

This clonotype was counted between two and nine times. The V and J genes are TRBV5-6 and TRBJ2-1; the D gene could be TRBD1 or TRBD2 (5 bases each). Germline V CDR1 and CDR2: SGHDT, YYEEEE. The CDR3 sequence is 15 residues long. Trimming shortened V by 2 bases and J by 2 bases, and 11 bases separated the two germline ends. The DNA of the CDR3 is TGTGCCAGCAGCTTCGGGACGGGCACCTACAATGAGCAGTTCTTC. This codes for CASSFGTGTYNEQFF.

The chain recombines TRBV20-1 with TRBJ2-7; 12 positions agree with TRBD2. This CDR3 region has 16 residues. The germline V gene has CDR1 DFQATT and CDR2 SNEGSKA (reference sequence). J gave up 4 bases and V 5 bases, and 12 bases lay outside the gene matches. The CDR3 nucleotides read TGCAGTGCTGTACAAGAGCCGGGACTAGCGGGTTACGAGCAGTACTTC. This sequence encodes CSAVQEPGLAGYEQYF.

The chain links TRBV7-2 to TRBJ2-5; 7 positions agree with TRBD2. V gave up 1 base and J gave up 5 bases; unmatched junction bases: 10. The CDR3 sequence is 16 residues long. Germline-derived CDR1 and CDR2 are SGHTA and FQGNSA. CDR3 sequence: CASSLGLRGRGETQYF. The CDR3 DNA reads TGTGCCAGCAGCTTAGGGTTACGCGGGAGAGGGGAGACCCAGTACTTC.

The chain uses TRBV7-2 and TRBJ1-4, with D unclear. Between the trimmed V and J ends, which lost 3 bases and 2 bases, there was a span of 13 bases. This CDR3 has 16 amino acids. Germline V gene lookup returns CDR1 SGHTA and CDR2 FQGNSA. Here the CDR3 DNA reads TGTGCCAGCAGCTTGGTCCCCGGTAGGACTAATGAAAAACTGTTTTTT. Translation gives CASSLVPGRTNEKLFF.

There are a few counts of this clonotype. The gene calls are TRBV29-1 and TRBJ2-1, with a possible D match to TRBD1 (5 bases). CDR3 length: 14 amino acids. Germline values: CDR1 SQVTM, CDR2 ANQGSEA. The V gene lost 4 bases and the J gene lost 6 bases, with 16 bases spanning the gap. In nucleotides, the CDR3 is TGCAGCGTTGTGGGGCAGGACGGACCCAATGAGCAGTTCTTC. It codes for CSVVGQDGPNEQFF.